These T cell receptor beta chains were read from a single sample in a study of cytomegalovirus exposure and HLA in healthy donors. Data came from immunoSEQ multiplex PCR; TCRdb stores just in-frame clones and leaves some out. The sample table sets out 100,000 to 150,000 clones. Input material: PBMCs. The origin of the receptors is a man aged 18 to 29 in good health and CMV-seronegative. Both conserved end residues are part of each CDR3. D genes are given only for firm matches.

d_call	v_call	j_call	cdr3_nt	cdr3_aa
TRBD1	TRBV29-1	TRBJ1-2	TGCAGCGTTTCAGCCGGGACAGGGGGCTTAGGTGGCTACACCTTC	CSVSAGTGGLGGYTF
-	TRBV28	TRBJ1-2	TGTGCCAGCAGTTCCGCCGGGAGGGGAGACATATATGGCTACACCTTC	CASSSAGRGDIYGYTF
-	TRBV9	TRBJ2-3	TGTGCCAGCAGCGTAGGTACCACTAGCACAGATACGCAGTATTTT	CASSVGTTSTDTQYF
-	TRBV30	TRBJ1-5	TGTGCCTGGAGTGTACGAGGTGGAGGGGGCAATCAGCCCCAGCATTTT	CAWSVRGGGGNQPQHF
-	TRBV4-1	TRBJ1-1	TGCGCCAGCAGCCAAGCGACAGGAAATCTTGAAGCTTTCTTT	CASSQATGNLEAFF
TRBD1	TRBV11-2	TRBJ1-5	TGTGCCAGCAGAGAGGGACAGGGGGCGGGAAGCAATCAGCCCCAGCATTTT	CASREGQGAGSNQPQHF
-	TRBV5-1	TRBJ2-7	TGCGCCAGCAGGGACACCTCCTACGAGCAGTACTTC	CASRDTSYEQYF
TRBD1	TRBV11-2	TRBJ1-1	TGTGCCAGCAGCTTTCGACAGGGGAACACTGAAGCTTTCTTT	CASSFRQGNTEAFF
TRBD1	TRBV7-2	TRBJ1-1	TGTGCCAGCAGCCGCCGAGGACAGGGGAATACTGAAGCTTTCTTT	CASSRRGQGNTEAFF
-	TRBV18	TRBJ2-1	TGTGCCAGCTTCCCGGGACTCGCCGACAATGAGCAGTTCTTC	CASFPGLADNEQFF
-	TRBV4-1	TRBJ2-7	TGCGCCAGCAGTTACAGGGAATCCTACGAGCAGTACTTC	CASSYRESYEQYF
TRBD2	TRBV5-5	TRBJ2-7	TGTGCCAGCAGCTTGTTTGAGGGAGGGGAGCAGTACTTC	CASSLFEGGEQYF
-	TRBV10-3	TRBJ1-1	TGTGCCATACTACTCGGCACTGAAGCTTTCTTT	CAILLGTEAFF
TRBD1	TRBV27	TRBJ1-1	TGTGCCAGCAGTTTATTTCGACAGGGGTCCATGGGGAACACTGAAGCTTTCTTT	CASSLFRQGSMGNTEAFF
TRBD2	TRBV2	TRBJ2-5	TGTGCCAGCAGCAGACTAGCGGGAAGTCAGGAGACCCAGTACTTC	CASSRLAGSQETQYF
-	TRBV5-4	TRBJ1-1	TGTGCCAGCAGCTTGGGGAGCAGGGAGGACACTGAAGCTTTCTTT	CASSLGSREDTEAFF
TRBD1	TRBV5-1	TRBJ2-1	TGCGCCAGCAGCGTGACAGGGAATTCCTACAATGAGCAGTTCTTC	CASSVTGNSYNEQFF